This TCR beta chain was sequenced for a study of cytomegalovirus exposure and HLA in healthy donors. Study-level findings and limits: CMV antigen specificity was confirmed in vitro for three CMV-associated chains.

The junction had 3 bases not matched to a gene; V was cut back by 5 bases and J by 1 base. CDR1 is MDHEN, CDR2 SYDVKM, per germline. The CDR3 length is 14 residues. This clone appeared a few times. What it recognizes is unknown. Primers for the PCR totalled 60 Vbeta and 13 Jbeta. Sequencing used immunoSEQ multiplex PCR; TCRdb keeps in-frame clones, though not all of them. The sample includes roughly 140,000 clones, over 75% seen only once; the top ten take about 0.66%. The rearrangement uses TRBV28 and TRBJ1-1; 8 nucleotides align to TRBD1. The receptor comes from a male donor in good health and CMV-seronegative. Material for sequencing was PBMCs. DNA for the CDR3: TGTGCCAGCAGTCCGACAGGGGCGAACACTGAAGCTTTCTTT. This translates into CASSPTGANTEAFF.